This T cell receptor (beta chain) came from a study of a mutant IDH1 vaccine in newly diagnosed glioma. Here immunoSEQ multiplex PCR was the method, and the copy in TCRdb shows in-frame clones only, minus some. The sample yields approximately 39,000 clones, 75% to 85% seen once. Described time point: week 23, last vaccination. Each vaccine dose was 300 ug of mutant IDH1 20-mer peptide, with topical imiquimod. Every donor had a new WHO grade 3 or 4 astrocytoma that was IDH1-mutant, with loss of nuclear ATRX. The V gene's germline CDR1 is SGHVS and CDR2 FNYEAQ. CDR3 length equals 16 residues. Unmatched junction bases numbered 10, after V lost 1 base and J lost 7 bases. As concerns this clone: Its antigen is as yet unknown.

This clonotype originated in a middle-aged man with glioma. The chain is built from TRBV7-6 and TRBJ2-7, with 10 bases that match TRBD1. The sample in question was PBMCs, obtained from a glioma patient whose treatment included an IDH1 peptide vaccine. CDR3 DNA: TGTGCCAGCAGCTTAGACCCGGGACAGGGGACGTCTGAGCAGTACTTC. Translation gives CASSLDPGQGTSEQYF.